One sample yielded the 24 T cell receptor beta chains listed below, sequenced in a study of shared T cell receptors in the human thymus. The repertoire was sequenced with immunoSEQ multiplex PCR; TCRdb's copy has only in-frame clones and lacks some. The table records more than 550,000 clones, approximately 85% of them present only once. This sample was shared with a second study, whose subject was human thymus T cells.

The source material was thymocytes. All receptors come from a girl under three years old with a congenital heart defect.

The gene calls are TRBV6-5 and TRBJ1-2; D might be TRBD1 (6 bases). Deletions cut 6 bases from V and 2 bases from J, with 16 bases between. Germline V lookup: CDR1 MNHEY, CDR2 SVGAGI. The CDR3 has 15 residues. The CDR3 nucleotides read TGTGCCAGCAGGGAGCTCGGGACACCGAACTATGGCTACACCTTC. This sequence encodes CASRELGTPNYGYTF.

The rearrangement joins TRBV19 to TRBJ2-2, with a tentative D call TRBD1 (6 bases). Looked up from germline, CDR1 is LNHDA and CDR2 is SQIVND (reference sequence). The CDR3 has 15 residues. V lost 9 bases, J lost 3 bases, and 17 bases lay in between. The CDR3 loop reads CASNNTGTDTGELFF. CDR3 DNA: TGTGCCAGCAACAACACAGGGACGGACACCGGGGAGCTGTTTTTT. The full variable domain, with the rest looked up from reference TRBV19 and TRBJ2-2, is DGGITQSPKYLFRKEGQNVTLSCEQNLNHDAMYWYRQDPGQGLRLIYYSQIVNDFQKGDIAEGYSVSREKKESFPLTVTSAQKNPTAFYLCASNNTGTDTGELFFGEGSRLTVL.

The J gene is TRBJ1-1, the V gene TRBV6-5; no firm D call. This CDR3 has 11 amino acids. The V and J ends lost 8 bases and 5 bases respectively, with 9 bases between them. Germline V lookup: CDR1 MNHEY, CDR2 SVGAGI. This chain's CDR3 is CASLRGTEAFF. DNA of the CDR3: TGTGCCAGCCTTCGCGGGACTGAAGCTTTCTTT.

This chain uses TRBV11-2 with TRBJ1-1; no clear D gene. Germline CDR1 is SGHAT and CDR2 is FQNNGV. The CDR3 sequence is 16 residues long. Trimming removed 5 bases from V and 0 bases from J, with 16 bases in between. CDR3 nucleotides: TGTGCCAGCAGCCCGCGGATCGGGGAGATGAACACTGAAGCTTTCTTT. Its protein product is CASSPRIGEMNTEAFF.

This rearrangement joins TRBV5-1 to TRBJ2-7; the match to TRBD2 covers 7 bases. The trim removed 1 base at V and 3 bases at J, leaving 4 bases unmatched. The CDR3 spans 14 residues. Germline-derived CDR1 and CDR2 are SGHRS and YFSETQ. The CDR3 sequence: CASSLRGGSYEQYF. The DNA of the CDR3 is TGCGCCAGCAGCTTGAGGGGCGGGAGCTACGAGCAGTACTTC.

The CDR3 spells CASSLVPRQGEFEKLFF. The CDR3 nucleotides are TGTGCCAGCAGCTTGGTGCCTCGACAGGGGGAGTTCGAAAAACTGTTTTTT. The chain couples TRBV5-7 to TRBJ1-4, with TRBD1 identical over 9 bases. TRBV5-7 is noted as an ORF with a role that remains uncertain. This CDR3 contains 17 residues. The trim removed 0 bases at V and 8 bases at J, leaving 11 bases unmatched.

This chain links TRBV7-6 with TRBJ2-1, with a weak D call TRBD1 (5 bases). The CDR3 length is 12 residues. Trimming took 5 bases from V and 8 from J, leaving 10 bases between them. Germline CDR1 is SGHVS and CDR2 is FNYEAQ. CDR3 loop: CASSQIGDEQFF. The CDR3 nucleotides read TGTGCCAGCAGCCAGATAGGGGATGAGCAGTTCTTC. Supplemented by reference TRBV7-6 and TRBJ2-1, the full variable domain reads GAGVSQSPRYKVTKRGQDVALRCDPISGHVSLYWYRQALGQGPEFLTYFNYEAQQDKSGLPNDRFSAERPEGSISTLTIQRTEQRDSAMYRCASSQIGDEQFFGPGTRLTVL.

CDR3 sequence (DNA): TGTGCCAGCAGCAATGTAGGACAAGGAGAAACTGAAGCTTTCTTT. Encoded protein: CASSNVGQGETEAFF. The rearrangement uses TRBV21-1 and TRBJ1-1; the listed D gene, TRBD1, was not tested against the DNA. TRBV21-1 is recorded as a pseudogene. The CDR3 consists of 15 residues.

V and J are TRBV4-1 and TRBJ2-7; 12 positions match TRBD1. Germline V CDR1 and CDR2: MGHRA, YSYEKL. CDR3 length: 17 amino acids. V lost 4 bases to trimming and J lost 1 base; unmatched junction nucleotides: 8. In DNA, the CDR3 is TGCGCCAGCAGCCTAGGGACAGGGGGCTCGACGTCCTACGAGCAGTACTTC. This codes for CASSLGTGGSTSYEQYF.

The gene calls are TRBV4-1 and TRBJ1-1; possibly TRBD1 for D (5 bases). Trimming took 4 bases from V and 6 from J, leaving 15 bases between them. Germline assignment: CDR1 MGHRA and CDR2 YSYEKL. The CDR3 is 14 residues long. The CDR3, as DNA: TGCGCCAGCAGCCCCCGCGGGGGATTTTCTGAAGCTTTCTTT. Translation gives CASSPRGGFSEAFF.

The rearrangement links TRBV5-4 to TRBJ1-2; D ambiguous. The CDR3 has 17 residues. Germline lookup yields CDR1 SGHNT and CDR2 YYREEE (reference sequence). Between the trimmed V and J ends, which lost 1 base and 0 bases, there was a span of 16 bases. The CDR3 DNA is TGTGCCAGCAGCTTGTTTCGGCGGGCGTCTTCTAACTATGGCTACACCTTC. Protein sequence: CASSLFRRASSNYGYTF.

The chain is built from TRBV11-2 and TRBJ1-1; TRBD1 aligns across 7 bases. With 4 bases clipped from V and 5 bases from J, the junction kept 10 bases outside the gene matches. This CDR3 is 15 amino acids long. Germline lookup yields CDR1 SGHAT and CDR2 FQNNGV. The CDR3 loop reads CASSSTRTGGTEAFF. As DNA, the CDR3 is TGTGCCAGCAGCTCAACAAGGACAGGAGGGACTGAAGCTTTCTTT. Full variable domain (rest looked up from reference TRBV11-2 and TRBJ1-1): EAGVAQSPRYKIIEKRQSVAFWCNPISGHATLYWYQQILGQGPKLLIQFQNNGVVDDSQLPKDRFSAERLKGVDSTLKIQPAKLEDSAVYLCASSSTRTGGTEAFFGQGTRLTVV.

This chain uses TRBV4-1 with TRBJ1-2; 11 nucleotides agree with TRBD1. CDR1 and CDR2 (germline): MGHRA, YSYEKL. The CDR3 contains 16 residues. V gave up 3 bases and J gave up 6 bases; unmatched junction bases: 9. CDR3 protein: CASSQDRGLDGNGYTF. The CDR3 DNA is TGCGCCAGCAGCCAGGACAGGGGGCTCGACGGGAATGGCTACACCTTC.

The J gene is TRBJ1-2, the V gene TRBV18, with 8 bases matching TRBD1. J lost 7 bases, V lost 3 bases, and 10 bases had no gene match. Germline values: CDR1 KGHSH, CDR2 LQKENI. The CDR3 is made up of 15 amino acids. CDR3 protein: CASSPQGALGFGYTF. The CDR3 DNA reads TGTGCCAGCTCACCGCAGGGGGCGCTGGGTTTTGGCTACACCTTC.

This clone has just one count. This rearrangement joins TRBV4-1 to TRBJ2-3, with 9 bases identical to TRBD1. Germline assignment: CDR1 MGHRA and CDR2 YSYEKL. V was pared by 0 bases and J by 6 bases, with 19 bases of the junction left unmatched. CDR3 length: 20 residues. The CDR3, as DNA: TGCGCCAGCAGCCAAGATAACTTAGGGGGCGGACAGGGGTTAGGTGATACGCAGTATTTT. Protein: CASSQDNLGGGQGLGDTQYF.

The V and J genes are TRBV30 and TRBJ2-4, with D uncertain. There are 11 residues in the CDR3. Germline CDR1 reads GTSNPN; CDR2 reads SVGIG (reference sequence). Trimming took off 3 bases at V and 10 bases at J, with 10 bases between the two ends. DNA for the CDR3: TGTGCCTGGAGCGGAGCGCAGATTCAGTACTTC. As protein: CAWSGAQIQYF.

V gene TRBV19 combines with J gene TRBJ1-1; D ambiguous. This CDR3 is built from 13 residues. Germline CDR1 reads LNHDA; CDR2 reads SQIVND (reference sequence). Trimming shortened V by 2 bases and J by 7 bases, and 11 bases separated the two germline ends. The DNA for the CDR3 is TGTGCCAGTAGTATACGGGGAGGAGGTGAAGCTTTCTTT. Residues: CASSIRGGGEAFF.

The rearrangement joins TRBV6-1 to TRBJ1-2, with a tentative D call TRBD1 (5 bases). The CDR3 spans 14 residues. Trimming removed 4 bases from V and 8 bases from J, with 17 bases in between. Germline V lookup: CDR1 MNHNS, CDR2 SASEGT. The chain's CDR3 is CASSGQIPLRGYTF. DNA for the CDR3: TGTGCCAGCAGTGGACAGATCCCCCTTAGGGGCTACACCTTC.

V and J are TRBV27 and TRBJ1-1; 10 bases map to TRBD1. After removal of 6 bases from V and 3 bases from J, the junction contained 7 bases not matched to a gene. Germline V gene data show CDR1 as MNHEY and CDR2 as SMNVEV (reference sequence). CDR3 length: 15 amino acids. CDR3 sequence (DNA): TGTGCCAGCAGGGGCGACAGGGGGCCGGACACTGAAGCTTTCTTT. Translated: CASRGDRGPDTEAFF.

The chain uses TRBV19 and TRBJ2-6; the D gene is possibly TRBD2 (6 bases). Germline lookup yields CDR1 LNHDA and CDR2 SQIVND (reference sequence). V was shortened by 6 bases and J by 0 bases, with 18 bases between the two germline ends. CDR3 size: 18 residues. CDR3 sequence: CASSPGGTEDSGANVLTF. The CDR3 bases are TGTGCCAGTAGCCCCGGGGGAACCGAGGACTCTGGGGCCAACGTCCTGACTTTC.

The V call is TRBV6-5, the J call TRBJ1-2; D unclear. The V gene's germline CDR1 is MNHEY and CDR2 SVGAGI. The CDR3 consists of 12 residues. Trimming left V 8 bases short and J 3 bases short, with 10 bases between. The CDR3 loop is CASRTWDYGYTF. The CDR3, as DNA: TGTGCCAGCCGGACTTGGGACTATGGCTACACCTTC.

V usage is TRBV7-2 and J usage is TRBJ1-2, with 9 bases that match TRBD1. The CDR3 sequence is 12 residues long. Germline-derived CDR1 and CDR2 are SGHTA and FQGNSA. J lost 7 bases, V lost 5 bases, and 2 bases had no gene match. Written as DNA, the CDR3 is TGTGCCAGCAGCAGGGACAGGGCTGGCTACACCTTC. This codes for CASSRDRAGYTF.

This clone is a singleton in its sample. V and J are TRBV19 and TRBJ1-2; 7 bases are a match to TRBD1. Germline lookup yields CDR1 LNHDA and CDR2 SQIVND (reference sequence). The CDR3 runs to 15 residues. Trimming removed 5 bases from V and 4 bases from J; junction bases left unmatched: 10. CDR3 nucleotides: TGTGCCAGTAGTCCTCATTACAGGGGTAGCTATGGCTACACCTTC. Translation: CASSPHYRGSYGYTF.

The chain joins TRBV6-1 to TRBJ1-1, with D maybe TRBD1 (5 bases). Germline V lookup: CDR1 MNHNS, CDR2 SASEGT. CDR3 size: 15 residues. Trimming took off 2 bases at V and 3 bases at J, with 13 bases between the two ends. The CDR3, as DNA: TGTGCCAGCAGTGAAAGGGGAAAAGAGGACACTGAAGCTTTCTTT. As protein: CASSERGKEDTEAFF.